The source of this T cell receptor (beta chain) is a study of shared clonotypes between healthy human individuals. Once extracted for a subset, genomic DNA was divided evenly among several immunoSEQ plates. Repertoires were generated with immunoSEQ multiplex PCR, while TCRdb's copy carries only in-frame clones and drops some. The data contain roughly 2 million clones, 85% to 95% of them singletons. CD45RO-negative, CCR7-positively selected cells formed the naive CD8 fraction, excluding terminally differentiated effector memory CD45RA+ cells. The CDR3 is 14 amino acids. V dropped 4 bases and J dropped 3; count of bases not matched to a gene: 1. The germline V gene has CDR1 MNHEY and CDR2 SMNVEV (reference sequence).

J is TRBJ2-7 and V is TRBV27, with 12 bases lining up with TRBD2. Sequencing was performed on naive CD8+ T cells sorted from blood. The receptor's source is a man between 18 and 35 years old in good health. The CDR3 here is CASSWTSGNYEQYF. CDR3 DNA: TGTGCCAGCAGTTGGACTAGCGGGAACTACGAGCAGTACTTC.